This entry lists 25 T cell receptor beta chains sequenced from one sample in a study of shared clonotypes between healthy human individuals. Using immunoSEQ multiplex PCR, the repertoire was profiled, and TCRdb retains in-frame clones only, with some absent. The data hold some 1 million clones, with around four fifths observed a single time. Sequencing used memory CD4+ T cells sorted from blood. Subset: CD45RA-negative fraction. The receptors come from a man younger than 35 in good health.

The gene calls are TRBV28 and TRBJ1-5; a possible D gene is TRBD1 (5 bases). Per the germline V gene, CDR1 is MDHEN and CDR2 is SYDVKM. V was pared by 2 bases and J by 4 bases, with 15 bases between. This CDR3 spans 16 amino acids. The CDR3 loop is CASSLEGSGGNQPQHF. The CDR3 DNA reads as TGTGCCAGCAGTTTAGAGGGCTCTGGGGGTAATCAGCCCCAGCATTTT. The full variable domain, rest sourced from reference TRBV28 and TRBJ1-5, is DVKVTQSSRYLVKRTGEKVFLECVQDMDHENMFWYRQDPGLGLRLIYFSYDVKMKEKGDIPEGYSVSREKKERFSLILESASTNQTSMYLCASSLEGSGGNQPQHFGDGTRLSIL.

This clone has a single count. V usage is TRBV6-5 and J usage is TRBJ1-5; 8 nucleotides agree with TRBD1. The CDR3 has 15 residues. Germline V gene sequence: CDR1 MNHEY, CDR2 SVGAGI. Germline trimming cut 5 bases from V and 6 bases from J; bases unmatched to any gene: 9. The CDR3 protein is CASSQTGQGAQPQHF. The CDR3 coding sequence is TGTGCCAGCAGTCAAACTGGACAGGGTGCTCAGCCCCAGCATTTT.

The V and J genes are TRBV5-1 and TRBJ1-2, with D possibly being TRBD1 (5 bases). V gave up 4 bases and J gave up 2 bases, with 15 bases separating them. Germline V gene data show CDR1 as SGHRS and CDR2 as YFSETQ. The CDR3 is 15 residues long. This CDR3 is CASSRDPGENYGYTF. The DNA of the CDR3 is TGCGCCAGCAGCCGGGACCCTGGGGAGAACTATGGCTACACCTTC.

The V gene is TRBV2, the J gene TRBJ2-7, with a weak D call TRBD2 (5 bases). The CDR3 is 15 amino acids. V gave up 8 bases and J gave up 4 bases, with 21 bases separating them. From germline, CDR1 is SNHLY and CDR2 FYNNEI. The CDR3 here is CASPFRERNKYEQYF. In DNA form, the CDR3 reads TGTGCCAGCCCGTTTAGGGAGCGGAACAAATACGAGCAGTACTTC.

The genes are TRBV30 and TRBJ2-1, with TRBD1 matching 8 bases. After removal of 3 bases from V and 9 bases from J, the junction contained 13 bases not matched to a gene. This CDR3 region has 15 residues. Per germline, CDR1 GTSNPN and CDR2 SVGIG (reference sequence). The CDR3 spells CAWRGKTGEGVEQFF. The CDR3 nucleotides are TGTGCCTGGAGAGGGAAGACAGGGGAAGGGGTTGAGCAGTTCTTC.

CDR3 protein: CASSLGALSGNTIYF. Written as DNA, the CDR3 is TGTGCCAGCAGTTTGGGAGCTCTCTCTGGAAACACCATATATTTT. The chain links TRBV28 to TRBJ1-3; D remains unclear. The V end was cut by 3 bases, the J end by 0 bases, with 9 bases between. The germline V gene has CDR1 MDHEN and CDR2 SYDVKM. The CDR3 length is 15 residues.

In DNA form, the CDR3 reads TGTGCCAGCAGCTTGGTCACTAGCGACACCGGGGAGCTGTTTTTT. Protein product: CASSLVTSDTGELFF. The rearrangement links TRBV5-4 to TRBJ2-2, with 7 bases identical to TRBD2. The V gene end was trimmed by 0 bases and the J gene end by 3 bases; junction bases not matched to a gene: 2. The CDR3 is 15 amino acids. The germline CDR1 and CDR2 sequences are SGHNT and YYREEE (reference sequence).

V usage is TRBV11-2 and J usage is TRBJ1-1; no clear D gene. The CDR3 has 14 residues. Trimming pared 4 bases from V and 6 bases from J, leaving 15 bases between. From germline, CDR1 is SGHAT and CDR2 FQNNGV. The CDR3 DNA sequence: TGTGCCAGCAGCTCGCTCTCGTGGGTGGCTGAAGCTTTCTTT. This codes for CASSSLSWVAEAFF. Filled out from reference TRBV11-2 and TRBJ1-1, the complete variable domain reads EAGVAQSPRYKIIEKRQSVAFWCNPISGHATLYWYQQILGQGPKLLIQFQNNGVVDDSQLPKDRFSAERLKGVDSTLKIQPAKLEDSAVYLCASSSLSWVAEAFFGQGTRLTVV.

The CDR3 bases are TGCGCCAGCAGTCTGGACAGGGGCCCCTACGAGCAGTACTTC. Translated: CASSLDRGPYEQYF. V is TRBV4-1 and J is TRBJ2-7; TRBD1 agrees at 9 bases. The CDR3 is 14 amino acids. Germline CDR1 MGHRA, CDR2 YSYEKL. The J segment lost 2 bases and the V segment lost 6 bases, leaving 5 bases of the junction unmatched.

This chain joins TRBV19 and TRBJ2-5; possible D gene TRBD1, 6 bases. V was cut by 4 bases and J by 4 bases, with 10 bases left in between. Germline values: CDR1 LNHDA, CDR2 SQIVND (reference sequence). The CDR3 has 13 amino acids. CDR3 DNA sequence: TGTGCCAGTAGTAAGTCCAGGGGAGAGACCCAGTACTTC. Residues: CASSKSRGETQYF.

This chain uses TRBV15 with TRBJ1-4; tentatively, D is TRBD1 (5 bases). V dropped 0 bases and J dropped 7 bases, with 9 bases sitting between them. CDR1 and CDR2 from the germline V gene are LNHNV and YYDKDF (reference sequence). This CDR3 comprises 14 residues. CDR3 sequence: CATSRDGGGEKLFF. The CDR3 DNA is TGTGCCACCAGCAGAGATGGGGGGGGTGAAAAACTGTTTTTT.

This clone came up once. The rearrangement joins TRBV2 to TRBJ2-7, with 11 bases that match TRBD1. V lost 6 bases, J lost 2 bases, and 9 bases stayed unmatched. CDR1 SNHLY and CDR2 FYNNEI come from the germline V gene. The CDR3 spans 16 residues. The CDR3 region has the DNA TGTGCCAGCAGATTAGTTCCGGGACAGGGGGCCTACGAGCAGTACTTC. Translation gives CASRLVPGQGAYEQYF. Using reference TRBV2 and TRBJ2-7 for the parts outside the CDR3, the full variable domain is EPEVTQTPSHQVTQMGQEVILRCVPISNHLYFYWYRQILGQKVEFLVSFYNNEISEKSEIFDDQFSVERPDGSNFTLKIRSTKLEDSAMYFCASRLVPGQGAYEQYFGPGTRLTVT.

This chain links TRBV7-9 with TRBJ2-5; D is undetermined. Germline V lookup: CDR1 SEHNR, CDR2 FQNEAQ (reference sequence). The germline V and J ends were trimmed by 0 bases and 1 base, with 15 bases remaining between them. The CDR3 is made up of 17 amino acids. The CDR3 protein is CASSLAGIVSVQETQYF. DNA of the CDR3: TGTGCCAGCAGCTTAGCGGGGATTGTGTCCGTCCAAGAGACCCAGTACTTC. The full variable domain, its missing parts supplied by reference TRBV7-9 and TRBJ2-5, is DTGVSQNPRHKITKRGQNVTFRCDPISEHNRLYWYRQTLGQGPEFLTYFQNEAQLEKSRLLSDRFSAERPKGSFSTLEIQRTEQGDSAMYLCASSLAGIVSVQETQYFGPGTRLLVL.

Comments on this clone: In the same sample, other DNA sequences code for this CDR3. V gene TRBV7-6 combines with J gene TRBJ2-5, with D perhaps TRBD1 (6 bases). V was trimmed by 6 bases and J by 5 bases, leaving 10 bases between them. The germline gives CDR1 SGHVS, CDR2 FNYEAQ. CDR3 length equals 12 residues. CDR3: CASSDRRETQYF. CDR3 bases: TGTGCCAGCAGTGACAGGAGGGAGACCCAGTACTTC.

This clone was counted ten times or more. The V and J genes are TRBV9 and TRBJ2-1, with D maybe TRBD1 (7 bases). V was shortened by 4 bases and J by 6 bases, with 20 bases between the two germline ends. The germline gives CDR1 SGDLS, CDR2 YYNGEE. This CDR3 spans 16 amino acids. CDR3 sequence (DNA): TGTGCCAGCAGCCCCCACCGGCAGGGGGGACGCAATGAGCAGTTCTTC. This encodes CASSPHRQGGRNEQFF. Full variable domain (remainder filled in from reference TRBV9 and TRBJ2-1): DSGVTQTPKHLITATGQRVTLRCSPRSGDLSVYWYQQSLDQGLQFLIQYYNGEERAKGNILERFSAQQFPDLHSELNLSSLELGDSALYFCASSPHRQGGRNEQFFGPGTRLTVL.

J is TRBJ1-1 and V is TRBV6-5, with 9 bases aligning to TRBD1. The germline V gene has CDR1 MNHEY and CDR2 SVGAGI. Losses at the gene ends were 4 bases for V and 4 bases for J; bases not matched to a gene: 10. The CDR3 runs to 16 residues. As DNA, the CDR3 is TGTGCCAGCAGTTGGGGACAGGGTCGTTTATTCACTGAAGCTTTCTTT. Encoded protein: CASSWGQGRLFTEAFF.

V gene TRBV5-4 combines with J gene TRBJ1-2; unclear D gene. Trimming took off 4 bases at V and 7 bases at J, with 20 bases between the two ends. The germline gives CDR1 SGHNT, CDR2 YYREEE (reference sequence). The CDR3 sequence is 15 residues long. The CDR3: CASSNARPEFGGYTF. In nucleotides, the CDR3 is TGTGCCAGCAGCAACGCACGGCCGGAGTTCGGTGGCTACACCTTC. The entire variable domain, with the rest obtained from reference TRBV5-4 and TRBJ1-2, is as follows: ETGVTQSPTHLIKTRGQQVTLRCSSQSGHNTVSWYQQALGQGPQFIFQYYREEENGRGNFPPRFSGLQFPNYSSELNVNALELDDSALYLCASSNARPEFGGYTFGSGTRLTVV.

To note about this clone: Other DNA sequences in the sample encode the same CDR3. This chain joins TRBV5-1 and TRBJ1-1; D ambiguous. Germline CDR1 and CDR2: SGHRS and YFSETQ. The V end was cut by 0 bases, the J end by 0 bases, with 9 bases between. The CDR3 runs 15 residues. The CDR3 region has the DNA TGCGCCAGCAGCTTGGCCGCGGGGATGAACACTGAAGCTTTCTTT. Translating gives CASSLAAGMNTEAFF.

The sample holds a few counts of this clone. This sample includes further DNA sequences coding for the same CDR3. This rearrangement joins TRBV15 to TRBJ2-7; D not certain. V gave up 0 bases and J gave up 0 bases, with 6 bases separating them. The CDR3 has 14 amino acids. Looked up from germline, CDR1 is LNHNV and CDR2 is YYDKDF (reference sequence). CDR3 in amino acids: CATSRDRNSYEQYF. The CDR3 region has the DNA TGTGCCACCAGCAGAGACAGGAACTCCTACGAGCAGTACTTC. The whole variable domain, filled in from reference TRBV15 and TRBJ2-7, reads DAMVIQNPRYQVTQFGKPVTLSCSQTLNHNVMYWYQQKSSQAPKLLFHYYDKDFNNEADTPDNFQSRRPNTSFCFLDIRSPGLGDTAMYLCATSRDRNSYEQYFGPGTRLTVT.

The rearrangement links TRBV19 to TRBJ1-5, with D unresolved. CDR1 is LNHDA, CDR2 SQIVND, per germline (reference sequence). Trimming removed 2 bases from V and 10 bases from J, with 12 bases in between. The CDR3 runs to 13 residues. Written as DNA, the CDR3 is TGTGCCAGTAGTATAAGCCCCAAGGTCCCCCAGCATTTT. It codes for CASSISPKVPQHF.

This chain joins TRBV5-1 and TRBJ1-2, with 7 bases identical to TRBD1. CDR3 length: 14 residues. The V segment lost 5 bases and the J segment 2 bases; nucleotides outside the gene matches: 6. Germline CDR1 SGHRS, CDR2 YFSETQ. The DNA for the CDR3 is TGCGCCAGCAGGACCGGGACAGCAAACTATGGCTACACCTTC. It translates to CASRTGTANYGYTF.

The CDR3 nucleotides read TGTGCCAGCAGCCCACAGGGGAGGAACGGGGCCAACGTCCTGACTTTC. Translated: CASSPQGRNGANVLTF. The chain couples TRBV7-9 to TRBJ2-6, with a possible D match to TRBD1 (7 bases). V was cut by 5 bases and J by 4 bases, with 15 bases left in between. There are 16 residues in the CDR3. The germline V gene has CDR1 SEHNR and CDR2 FQNEAQ (reference sequence).

The chain employs TRBV9 and TRBJ2-5, with D possibly matching TRBD2 (7 bases). V lost 4 bases and J 3 bases, leaving 19 bases between the germline ends. The CDR3 is 16 residues long. CDR1 is SGDLS and CDR2 is YYNGEE in the germline V gene. CDR3: CASSRGLGEGEETQYF. Here the CDR3 DNA reads TGTGCCAGCAGCCGTGGACTGGGGGAGGGGGAAGAGACCCAGTACTTC. The whole variable domain, remainder taken from reference TRBV9 and TRBJ2-5, is DSGVTQTPKHLITATGQRVTLRCSPRSGDLSVYWYQQSLDQGLQFLIQYYNGEERAKGNILERFSAQQFPDLHSELNLSSLELGDSALYFCASSRGLGEGEETQYFGPGTRLLVL.

The J gene is TRBJ2-1, the V gene TRBV6-6, with D maybe TRBD2 (6 bases). Per the germline V gene, CDR1 is MNHNY and CDR2 is SVGAGI (reference sequence). V lost 6 bases and J 4 bases, leaving 13 bases between the germline ends. The CDR3 extends over 14 amino acids. The CDR3 DNA reads TGTGCCAGCAGGTACCGGGACTCATACAATGAGCAGTTCTTC. The encoded protein is CASRYRDSYNEQFF.

This clone was found a few times. J is TRBJ1-3 and V is TRBV7-2; D is perhaps TRBD1 (5 bases). Germline V CDR1 and CDR2: SGHTA, FQGNSA. V gave up 7 bases and J gave up 0 bases, with 7 bases separating them. CDR3 length equals 13 residues. The CDR3 bases are TGTGCCAGCAAGGGGAGCTCTGGAAACACCATATATTTT. Translation: CASKGSSGNTIYF. Full variable domain (rest looked up from reference TRBV7-2 and TRBJ1-3): GAGVSQSPSNKVTEKGKDVELRCDPISGHTALYWYRQSLGQGLEFLIYFQGNSAPDKSGLPSDRFSAERTGGSVSTLTIQRTQQEDSAVYLCASKGSSGNTIYFGEGSWLTVV.